The rows below give T cell receptor beta chains drawn from one sample of a study of blood T cell repertoires in COVID-19. Data came from immunoSEQ multiplex PCR; TCRdb stores just in-frame clones and leaves some out. The data hold 250,000 or so clones, with 70% to 85% observed a single time. The sequenced material came from peripheral blood. The receptors here all came from an elderly woman with acute or convalescent COVID-19. The CDR3 runs from the conserved cysteine through the conserved F or W. The D gene is left open where the match is weak. The size entry is marked missing in some rows and otherwise reads once, few, many or a size class.

CDR3 DNA: TGTGCCAGCAGCCTACAGGGATTGGTGAACTATGGCTACACCTTC
CDR3 protein: CASSLQGLVNYGYTF
clone size: .
J gene: TRBJ1-2
D gene: .
V gene: TRBV13

CDR3 DNA: TGTGCCAGCACCAGAGATCTCTCCCCAAGAACCAATGAGCAGTTCTTC
CDR3 protein: CASTRDLSPRTNEQFF
clone size: .
J gene: TRBJ2-1
D gene: .
V gene: TRBV7-9

CDR3 DNA: TGCGCCAGCAGCCAAGAATTCCTAGCGGGAGCTCAAGAGACCCAGTACTTC
CDR3 protein: CASSQEFLAGAQETQYF
clone size: few
J gene: TRBJ2-5
D gene: TRBD2
V gene: TRBV4-1

CDR3 DNA: TGTGCCAGCAGCCCGAGCTCTGGAAACACCATATATTTT
CDR3 protein: CASSPSSGNTIYF
clone size: .
J gene: TRBJ1-3
D gene: .
V gene: TRBV7-2

CDR3 DNA: TGTGCCAGCAGTTACTCGTACAGCAATGAGCAGTTCTTC
CDR3 protein: CASSYSYSNEQFF
clone size: once
J gene: TRBJ2-1
D gene: .
V gene: TRBV6-2/TRBV6-3

CDR3 DNA: TGTGCCAGCAAACGACAGACGAACACTGAAGCTTTCTTT
CDR3 protein: CASKRQTNTEAFF
clone size: .
J gene: TRBJ1-1
D gene: .
V gene: TRBV11-1

CDR3 DNA: TGTGCCAGCAGCGCAACTAGCACAGATACGCAGTATTTT
CDR3 protein: CASSATSTDTQYF
clone size: .
J gene: TRBJ2-3
D gene: .
V gene: TRBV13

CDR3 DNA: TGCGCCAGCAGCCAGGGACTAGCGGGGTCTGGGGCCAACGTCCTGACTTTC
CDR3 protein: CASSQGLAGSGANVLTF
clone size: once
J gene: TRBJ2-6
D gene: TRBD2
V gene: TRBV4-1

CDR3 DNA: TGCAGTGCTAGTGCGCCTGTGGGGGGGGCACTCACAGATACGCAGTATTTT
CDR3 protein: CSASAPVGGALTDTQYF
clone size: .
J gene: TRBJ2-3
D gene: .
V gene: TRBV20-1

CDR3 DNA: TGTGCCAGCAGCGTAGGTCCGGGGTCTTACTCTGGAAACACCATATATTTT
CDR3 protein: CASSVGPGSYSGNTIYF
clone size: many
J gene: TRBJ1-3
D gene: .
V gene: TRBV9

CDR3 DNA: TGTGCCAGCAGCTTGGACTACAGGGGGAACTATGGCTACACCTTC
CDR3 protein: CASSLDYRGNYGYTF
clone size: .
J gene: TRBJ1-2
D gene: TRBD1
V gene: TRBV7-2

CDR3 DNA: TGTGCCAGCTCACCAACAGGGGGACAAGAGACCCAGTACTTC
CDR3 protein: CASSPTGGQETQYF
clone size: .
J gene: TRBJ2-5
D gene: TRBD1
V gene: TRBV18

CDR3 DNA: TGTGCCAGCAGTGTACAGGGTAGGCAGGAAAAACTGTTTTTT
CDR3 protein: CASSVQGRQEKLFF
clone size: .
J gene: TRBJ1-4
D gene: .
V gene: TRBV2

CDR3 DNA: TGTGCCAGTTGCACAGGGATGACTAATGAAAAACTGTTTTTT
CDR3 protein: CASCTGMTNEKLFF
clone size: .
J gene: TRBJ1-4
D gene: .
V gene: TRBV2

CDR3 DNA: TGTGCCAGCAGTCGCTGGGGGGCGGGAGGCCCCTACACCGGGGAGCTGTTTTTT
CDR3 protein: CASSRWGAGGPYTGELFF
clone size: .
J gene: TRBJ2-2
D gene: TRBD2
V gene: TRBV5-6

CDR3 DNA: TGTGCCAGCAGTGAAGCAGGGAGATATGGCTACACCTTC
CDR3 protein: CASSEAGRYGYTF
clone size: few
J gene: TRBJ1-2
D gene: .
V gene: TRBV6-1

CDR3 DNA: TGCAGCGTTGTTGACAGGGGGACATACGAGCAGTACTTC
CDR3 protein: CSVVDRGTYEQYF
clone size: once
J gene: TRBJ2-7
D gene: TRBD1
V gene: TRBV29-1

CDR3 DNA: TGTGCCAGCGATCAGGGGTATGGCTACACCTTC
CDR3 protein: CASDQGYGYTF
clone size: .
J gene: TRBJ1-2
D gene: .
V gene: TRBV6-5

CDR3 DNA: TGCGCCAGCAGTCGCGGACAGGGTCAGCACGAGCAGTACTTC
CDR3 protein: CASSRGQGQHEQYF
clone size: .
J gene: TRBJ2-7
D gene: TRBD1
V gene: TRBV5-1

CDR3 DNA: TGTGCCAGCAGCCCCCACAAGGGGGTCTATGGCTACACCTTC
CDR3 protein: CASSPHKGVYGYTF
clone size: .
J gene: TRBJ1-2
D gene: .
V gene: TRBV3-1/TRBV3-2

CDR3 DNA: TGTGCCAGCAGCCCGACAGGGCCGAATCAGCCCCAGCATTTT
CDR3 protein: CASSPTGPNQPQHF
clone size: few
J gene: TRBJ1-5
D gene: TRBD1
V gene: TRBV7-2

CDR3 DNA: TGCAGCGTTTACCGGGGAGGGATAATGAACACTGAAGCTTTCTTT
CDR3 protein: CSVYRGGIMNTEAFF
clone size: .
J gene: TRBJ1-1
D gene: .
V gene: TRBV29-1

CDR3 DNA: TGTGCCAGTTCTCCGTGGGGGGGGTTCACAGATACGCAGTATTTT
CDR3 protein: CASSPWGGFTDTQYF
clone size: .
J gene: TRBJ2-3
D gene: TRBD2
V gene: TRBV19

CDR3 DNA: TGCAGTGCTAGCTCCGAGTTTGGCTACACCTTC
CDR3 protein: CSASSEFGYTF
clone size: .
J gene: TRBJ1-2
D gene: .
V gene: TRBV20-1

CDR3 DNA: TGTGCCAGTAGTATTTATGGGGGCTCATTAAGTAATTCACCCCTCCACTTT
CDR3 protein: CASSIYGGSLSNSPLHF
clone size: once
J gene: TRBJ1-6
D gene: .
V gene: TRBV19

CDR3 DNA: TGTGCCATCAGTGAGTCTGAGAGGAGTGAGACCCAGTACTTC
CDR3 protein: CAISESERSETQYF
clone size: few
J gene: TRBJ2-5
D gene: .
V gene: TRBV10-3

CDR3 DNA: TGTGCCAGCAGCCCCGGACTAGCTGGCAATGAGCAGTTCTTC
CDR3 protein: CASSPGLAGNEQFF
clone size: .
J gene: TRBJ2-1
D gene: TRBD2
V gene: TRBV4-2

CDR3 DNA: TGTGCCAGCAGCCAAGATGAGGGCGGACACTATGGCTACACCTTC
CDR3 protein: CASSQDEGGHYGYTF
clone size: .
J gene: TRBJ1-2
D gene: .
V gene: TRBV14

CDR3 DNA: TGTGCCAGCACGCGGCAGTCTAACACTGAAGCTTTCTTT
CDR3 protein: CASTRQSNTEAFF
clone size: .
J gene: TRBJ1-1
D gene: .
V gene: TRBV12-3/TRBV12-4

CDR3 DNA: TGTGCCAGCAGCACCCGAAGCGGCACAGATACGCAGTATTTT
CDR3 protein: CASSTRSGTDTQYF
clone size: .
J gene: TRBJ2-3
D gene: .
V gene: TRBV11-2

CDR3 DNA: TGTGCCAGCAGCGCAACTGGGACAAAGACCTACAATGAGCAGTTCTTC
CDR3 protein: CASSATGTKTYNEQFF
clone size: .
J gene: TRBJ2-1
D gene: .
V gene: TRBV7-3

CDR3 DNA: TGTGCCAGCAGCCAAGGGCTAGCGGAGTTTGCGCAGTTCTTC
CDR3 protein: CASSQGLAEFAQFF
clone size: once
J gene: TRBJ2-1
D gene: TRBD2
V gene: TRBV3-1/TRBV3-2

CDR3 DNA: TGTGCCAGCAGCTTAGCATCAGGGGGCGGATCACCCCTCCACTTT
CDR3 protein: CASSLASGGGSPLHF
clone size: .
J gene: TRBJ1-6
D gene: TRBD1
V gene: TRBV13

CDR3 DNA: TGTGCCAGCAAGGCCCTGTCGGGAGGGGTCACCGGGGAGCTGTTTTTT
CDR3 protein: CASKALSGGVTGELFF
clone size: .
J gene: TRBJ2-2
D gene: TRBD2
V gene: TRBV6-6

CDR3 DNA: TGTGCCAGCAGCCAGCGACGACTAGCGGGGGGGAACGGGGAGCTGTTTTTT
CDR3 protein: CASSQRRLAGGNGELFF
clone size: .
J gene: TRBJ2-2
D gene: TRBD2
V gene: TRBV13

CDR3 DNA: TGTGCCTGGACAGGGACTGGAAACACCATATATTTT
CDR3 protein: CAWTGTGNTIYF
clone size: .
J gene: TRBJ1-3
D gene: .
V gene: TRBV30

CDR3 DNA: TGTGCCAGCAGCTTGGGGCTCTACGAGCAGTACTTC
CDR3 protein: CASSLGLYEQYF
clone size: .
J gene: TRBJ2-7
D gene: .
V gene: TRBV5-4

CDR3 DNA: TGTGCCAGCAGCTTAACGCGGGATAGAGATACGCAGTATTTT
CDR3 protein: CASSLTRDRDTQYF
clone size: .
J gene: TRBJ2-3
D gene: .
V gene: TRBV7-3

CDR3 DNA: TGTGCCAGCAGTTACTCTCGGTATGGCTACACCTTC
CDR3 protein: CASSYSRYGYTF
clone size: .
J gene: TRBJ1-2
D gene: .
V gene: TRBV6-2/TRBV6-3

CDR3 DNA: TGTGCCACCAGTGACCCGAAGACAGGGAGGGGGGAGCTGTTTTTT
CDR3 protein: CATSDPKTGRGELFF
clone size: .
J gene: TRBJ2-2
D gene: .
V gene: TRBV24-1

CDR3 DNA: TGTGCCAGCAGCGTAGAGTGGGAGGTGGATGGCTACACCTTC
CDR3 protein: CASSVEWEVDGYTF
clone size: .
J gene: TRBJ1-2
D gene: .
V gene: TRBV9

CDR3 DNA: TGTGCCAGCAGGGCCACAGAGGGACTAGGACTATACAATGAGCAGTTCTTC
CDR3 protein: CASRATEGLGLYNEQFF
clone size: .
J gene: TRBJ2-1
D gene: TRBD2
V gene: TRBV2

CDR3 DNA: TGTGCCAGCAGCCCCGGGACACCCTCGGGAAACACCATATATTTT
CDR3 protein: CASSPGTPSGNTIYF
clone size: once
J gene: TRBJ1-3
D gene: .
V gene: TRBV7-8

CDR3 DNA: TGTGCCAGCAGCTTAGATACCGGCTCCTACAATGAGCAGTTCTTC
CDR3 protein: CASSLDTGSYNEQFF
clone size: .
J gene: TRBJ2-1
D gene: .
V gene: TRBV11-1

CDR3 DNA: TGTGCCAGCACCCTGGGCCTAGCGGGGGTGGGCGAGCAGTACTTC
CDR3 protein: CASTLGLAGVGEQYF
clone size: once
J gene: TRBJ2-7
D gene: TRBD2
V gene: TRBV6-5

CDR3 DNA: TGCGCCAGCAGCTTGGCCCCCCTAGCGGACTCCTACAATGAGCAGTTCTTC
CDR3 protein: CASSLAPLADSYNEQFF
clone size: .
J gene: TRBJ2-1
D gene: TRBD2
V gene: TRBV5-1

CDR3 DNA: TGTGCCAGCAGTTCCCGACAGGTACCTCCCTACGAGCAGTACTTC
CDR3 protein: CASSSRQVPPYEQYF
clone size: .
J gene: TRBJ2-7
D gene: .
V gene: TRBV27

CDR3 DNA: TGTGCCAGTAGCCACCCGACAGGGGGAATCTACGAGCAGTACTTC
CDR3 protein: CASSHPTGGIYEQYF
clone size: .
J gene: TRBJ2-7
D gene: TRBD1
V gene: TRBV19

CDR3 DNA: TGTGCCAGCAGCATACAGGGGAGGAGCAATCAGCCCCAGCATTTT
CDR3 protein: CASSIQGRSNQPQHF
clone size: few
J gene: TRBJ1-5
D gene: TRBD1
V gene: TRBV28

CDR3 DNA: TGTGCTAGTGGTTTGGGGGGCGATCAGCCCCAGCATTTT
CDR3 protein: CASGLGGDQPQHF
clone size: .
J gene: TRBJ1-5
D gene: .
V gene: TRBV12-5

CDR3 DNA: TGTGCCAGCAGCTTCCTACAGGGGGCGCATGGCTACACCTTC
CDR3 protein: CASSFLQGAHGYTF
clone size: .
J gene: TRBJ1-2
D gene: TRBD1
V gene: TRBV13

CDR3 DNA: TGTGCCAGCACGTTGGGCGGACTCGGGACAGATACGCAGTATTTT
CDR3 protein: CASTLGGLGTDTQYF
clone size: once
J gene: TRBJ2-3
D gene: .
V gene: TRBV2

CDR3 DNA: TGTGCCAGCAGTTTAGGCGCTAGCGGGACCAATGAGCAGTTCTTC
CDR3 protein: CASSLGASGTNEQFF
clone size: .
J gene: TRBJ2-1
D gene: TRBD2
V gene: TRBV28

CDR3 DNA: TGTGCCAGCAGAATCAGCTGGGGACAGGGTAACAATGAGCAGTTCTTC
CDR3 protein: CASRISWGQGNNEQFF
clone size: .
J gene: TRBJ2-1
D gene: TRBD1
V gene: TRBV6-6